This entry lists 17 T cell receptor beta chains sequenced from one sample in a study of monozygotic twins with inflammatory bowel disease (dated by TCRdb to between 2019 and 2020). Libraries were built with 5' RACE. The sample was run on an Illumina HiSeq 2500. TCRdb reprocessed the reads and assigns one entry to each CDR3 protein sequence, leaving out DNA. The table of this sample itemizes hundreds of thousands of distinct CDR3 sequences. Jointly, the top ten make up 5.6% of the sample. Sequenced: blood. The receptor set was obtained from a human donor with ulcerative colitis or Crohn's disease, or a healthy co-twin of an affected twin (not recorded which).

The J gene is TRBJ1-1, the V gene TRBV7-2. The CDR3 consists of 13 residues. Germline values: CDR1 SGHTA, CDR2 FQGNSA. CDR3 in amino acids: CASSERINTEAFF.

CDR3 amino acids: CASSPRVQNSPLHF. This chain links TRBV3-1 with TRBJ1-6; the D gene TCRdb calls, TRBD1, cannot be checked with no DNA. The germline CDR1 and CDR2 sequences are LGHDT and YNNKEL (reference sequence). The CDR3 runs 14 residues. Together with reference TRBV3-1 and TRBJ1-6, the CDR3 gives the full variable domain: DTAVSQTPKYLVTQMGNDKSIKCEQNLGHDTMYWYKQDSKKFLKIMFSYNNKELIINETVPNRFSPKSPDKAHLNLHINSLELGDSAVYFCASSPRVQNSPLHFGNGTRLTVT.

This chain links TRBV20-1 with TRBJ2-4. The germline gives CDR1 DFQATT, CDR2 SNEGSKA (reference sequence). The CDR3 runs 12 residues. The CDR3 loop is CSARTRVDIQYF.

This chain's CDR3 is CASSSVISGRGNEQFF. The chain employs TRBV6-5 and TRBJ2-1; no DNA is available, so the TRBD2 call from TCRdb remains unchecked. Germline loops: CDR1 MNHEY, CDR2 SVGAGI. The CDR3 contains 16 residues.

CDR3 loop: CARCLRRPYYGYTF. The J gene is TRBJ1-2, the V gene TRBV12-2. TRBV12-2 is a known pseudogene. CDR3 length equals 14 residues.

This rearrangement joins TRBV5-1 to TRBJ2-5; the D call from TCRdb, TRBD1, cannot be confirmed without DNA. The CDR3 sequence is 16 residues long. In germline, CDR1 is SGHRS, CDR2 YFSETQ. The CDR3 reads CASSTPGQGAAETQYF.

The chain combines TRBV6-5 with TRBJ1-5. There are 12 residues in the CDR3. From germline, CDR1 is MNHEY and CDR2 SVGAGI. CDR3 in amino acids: CASSYAGQPQHF.

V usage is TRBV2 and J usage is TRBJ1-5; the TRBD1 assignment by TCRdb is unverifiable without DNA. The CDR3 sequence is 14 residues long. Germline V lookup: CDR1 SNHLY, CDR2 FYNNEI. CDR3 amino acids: CASRTTGPNQPQHF.

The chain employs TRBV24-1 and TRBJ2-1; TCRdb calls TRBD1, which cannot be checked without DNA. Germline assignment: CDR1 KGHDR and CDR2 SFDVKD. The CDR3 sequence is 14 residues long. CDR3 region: CATSDPARGLEQFF.

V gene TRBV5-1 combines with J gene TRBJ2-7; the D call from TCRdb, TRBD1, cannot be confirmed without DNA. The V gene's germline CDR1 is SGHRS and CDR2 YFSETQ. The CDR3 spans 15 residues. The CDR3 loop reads CASSSDRDRVYEQYF.

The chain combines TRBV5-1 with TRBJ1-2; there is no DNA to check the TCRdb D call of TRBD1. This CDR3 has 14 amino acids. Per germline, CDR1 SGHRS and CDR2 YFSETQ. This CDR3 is CASSEDRGQYGYTF.

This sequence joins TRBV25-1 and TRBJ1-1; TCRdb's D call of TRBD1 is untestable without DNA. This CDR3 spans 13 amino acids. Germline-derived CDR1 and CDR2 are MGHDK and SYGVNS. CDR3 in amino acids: CASKGQGPFEAFF.

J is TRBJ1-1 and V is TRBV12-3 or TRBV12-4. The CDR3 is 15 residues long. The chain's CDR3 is CASSLEGQKNTEAFF.

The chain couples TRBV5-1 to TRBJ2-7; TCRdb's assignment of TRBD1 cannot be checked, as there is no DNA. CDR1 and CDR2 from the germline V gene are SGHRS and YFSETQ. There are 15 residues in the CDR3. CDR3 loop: CASSLGQGYIYEQYF.

Here the CDR3 reads CATSRDRTGWGYTF. This sequence joins TRBV15 and TRBJ1-2; TCRdb's D call of TRBD1 is untestable without DNA. In germline, CDR1 is LNHNV, CDR2 YYDKDF (reference sequence). The length of the CDR3 is 14 residues.

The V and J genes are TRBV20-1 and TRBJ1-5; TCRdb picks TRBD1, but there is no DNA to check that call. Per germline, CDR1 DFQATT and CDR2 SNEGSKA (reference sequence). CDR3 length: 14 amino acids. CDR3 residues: CSARGGQGFQPQHF.

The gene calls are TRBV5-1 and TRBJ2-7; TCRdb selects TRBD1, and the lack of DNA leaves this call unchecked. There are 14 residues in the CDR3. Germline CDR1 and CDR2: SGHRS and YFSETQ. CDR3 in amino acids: CASTPQTGPYEQYF.